The 31 T cell receptor beta chains reported below all come from one sample, sequenced in a study of T cell responses to AZD1222 COVID-19 vaccine. Measured with immunoSEQ multiplex PCR; TCRdb has only the in-frame clones, and not every one. The sample holds about 85,000 clones, 86% seen once. The specimen comprised peripheral blood, sampled on day 0 of AZD1222 vaccination. These receptors originate from an adult in good health.

This clone was seen a handful of times. This chain uses TRBV27 with TRBJ1-6, with a tentative D call TRBD1 (5 bases). The CDR3 spans 16 residues. Trimming shortened V by 5 bases and J by 10 bases, and 21 bases separated the two germline ends. Germline values: CDR1 MNHEY, CDR2 SMNVEV (reference sequence). The CDR3 DNA reads as TGTGCCAGCAGTCCAACCCCCCCGGGGGTGGGGTCACCCCTCCACTTT. Amino acid sequence: CASSPTPPGVGSPLHF.

This sequence joins TRBV9 and TRBJ2-3; D uncertain. The CDR3 length is 16 residues. Looked up from germline, CDR1 is SGDLS and CDR2 is YYNGEE. Deletions cut 0 bases from V and 6 bases from J, with 17 bases between. Written as DNA, the CDR3 is TGTGCCAGCAGCGTAGGTAACATTCTGGGTCCGGATACGCAGTATTTT. Residues: CASSVGNILGPDTQYF.

The chain recombines TRBV7-9 with TRBJ1-2, with a tentative D call TRBD1 (5 bases). Germline CDR1 reads SEHNR; CDR2 reads FQNEAQ (reference sequence). The length of the CDR3 is 15 residues. The V gene lost 2 bases and the J gene lost 6 bases, with 16 bases spanning the gap. Written as DNA, the CDR3 is TGTGCCAGCAGCTTACAGGGAGCTAGTATAAATGGCTACACCTTC. Translation: CASSLQGASINGYTF.

V and J are TRBV7-2 and TRBJ2-1, with 11 bases identical to TRBD2. Germline V CDR1 and CDR2: SGHTA, FQGNSA. This CDR3 has 16 residues. J lost 4 bases, V lost 7 bases, and 9 bases had no gene match. The CDR3 sequence: CASIPTGTSGYNEQFF. The CDR3 DNA reads as TGTGCCAGCATCCCTACCGGGACTAGCGGTTACAATGAGCAGTTCTTC.

The chain employs TRBV10-1 and TRBJ2-7, with unresolved D. Trimming took 4 bases from V and 3 from J, leaving 7 bases between them. Germline CDR1 WNHNN, CDR2 SYGVQD (reference sequence). The CDR3 loop spans 12 amino acids. The CDR3 DNA is TGCGCCAGCAGTGGTCAGGACTACGAGCAGTACTTC. Translated, it gives CASSGQDYEQYF.

The chain links TRBV29-1 to TRBJ2-7; 9 bases fit TRBD1. V lost 5 bases, J lost 5 bases, and 7 bases stayed unmatched. This CDR3 has 13 amino acids. The germline V gene encodes CDR1 SQVTM and CDR2 ANQGSEA. CDR3 coding DNA: TGCAGCGTTTCCGGGACAGGGTTCAACGAGCAGTACTTC. Its protein product is CSVSGTGFNEQYF.

The chain has TRBV6-5 and TRBJ2-1; no reliable D call. V lost 1 base and J lost 13, with 17 bases in between. The CDR3 has 14 residues. The germline V gene has CDR1 MNHEY and CDR2 SVGAGI. In nucleotides, the CDR3 is TGTGCCAGCAGTTACTACCCGACCCATCGAGAACAGTTCTTC. Its protein is CASSYYPTHREQFF.

The rearrangement joins TRBV6-5 to TRBJ2-7, with a tentative D call TRBD2 (6 bases). The CDR3 contains 14 residues. Germline-derived CDR1 and CDR2 are MNHEY and SVGAGI. V was shortened by 2 bases and J by 3 bases, with 11 bases between the two germline ends. The CDR3 DNA reads as TGTGCCAGCAGTTACGGGCGGGGAAACTACGAGCAGTACTTC. Translating gives CASSYGRGNYEQYF.

The rearrangement joins TRBV4-3 to TRBJ2-7; a weak D match, TRBD1 (5 bases). The germline V gene encodes CDR1 LGHNA and CDR2 YSLEER. V lost 0 bases and J 0 bases, leaving 9 bases between the germline ends. The CDR3 length is 15 residues. The CDR3 coding sequence is TGCGCCAGCAGCCAAGAAAGCAGGGCCTCCTACGAGCAGTACTTC. Translated: CASSQESRASYEQYF.

The chain is built from TRBV10-3 and TRBJ1-1; no clear D. CDR1 ENHRY and CDR2 SYGVKD come from the germline V gene. The ends were cut back, 0 bases at V and 6 bases at J, with 5 bases in the middle. The CDR3 consists of 12 residues. The CDR3 DNA reads TGTGCCATCAGTGAGTCTTATGCTGAAGCTTTCTTT. It codes for CAISESYAEAFF.

The chain is built from TRBV5-4 and TRBJ2-1, with 7 nucleotides matching TRBD1. Germline CDR1 and CDR2: SGHNT and YYREEE (reference sequence). The ends lost 3 bases at V and 4 bases at J; junction bases unmatched: 4. This CDR3 comprises 14 residues. In nucleotides, the CDR3 is TGTGCCAGCAGCTCAGGACAGGCGTACAATGAGCAGTTCTTC. Translation gives CASSSGQAYNEQFF.

V gene TRBV7-9 combines with J gene TRBJ1-5; D might be TRBD1 (5 bases). V was pared by 4 bases and J by 0 bases, with 16 bases between. CDR3 size: 17 residues. The V gene's germline CDR1 is SEHNR and CDR2 FQNEAQ (reference sequence). CDR3 protein: CASSWGTVGASNQPQHF. The CDR3 DNA reads as TGTGCCAGCAGCTGGGGGACGGTCGGGGCTAGCAATCAGCCCCAGCATTTT.

The genes are TRBV30 and TRBJ1-2; 10 bases map to TRBD1. CDR1 and CDR2 (germline): GTSNPN, SVGIG (reference sequence). CDR3 size: 13 residues. The junction had 6 bases not matched to a gene; V was cut back by 3 bases and J by 8 bases. This CDR3 is CAWSVGQGSGYTF. In DNA, the CDR3 is TGTGCCTGGAGCGTGGGACAGGGGAGCGGCTACACCTTC. Complete variable domain (other parts from reference TRBV30 and TRBJ1-2): SQTIHQWPATLVQPVGSPLSLECTVEGTSNPNLYWYRQAAGRGLQLLFYSVGIGQISSEVPQNLSASRPQDRQFILSSKKLLLSDSGFYLCAWSVGQGSGYTFGSGTRLTVV.

Within the sample, this clone is medium-sized (0.01 to 0.1%). CDR3 coding DNA: TGTGCCAGCAAGGGACAGCTGAACACTGAAGCTTTCTTT. Translation: CASKGQLNTEAFF. The V call is TRBV6-5, the J call TRBJ1-1; 7 nucleotides align to TRBD1. The CDR3 is made up of 13 amino acids. V lost 7 bases, J lost 0 bases, and 2 bases stayed unmatched. CDR1 is MNHEY and CDR2 is SVGAGI in the germline V gene.

This chain joins TRBV5-8 and TRBJ2-7; TRBD1 matches 7 bases. Germline V gene data show CDR1 as SGHTS and CDR2 as YDEGEE. Unmatched junction bases numbered 14, after V lost 4 bases and J lost 4 bases. The CDR3 spans 16 residues. CDR3 residues: CASSLPPGTAVYEQYF. CDR3 DNA sequence: TGTGCCAGCAGCCTACCCCCCGGGACAGCAGTATACGAGCAGTACTTC.

The rearrangement joins TRBV7-2 to TRBJ2-3, with TRBD2 matching over 8 bases. The CDR3 length is 15 residues. Trimming removed 2 bases from V and 3 bases from J; junction bases left unmatched: 4. Germline-derived CDR1 and CDR2 are SGHTA and FQGNSA. Written as DNA, the CDR3 is TGTGCCAGCAGCTTAACTAGCGGTCGAACAGATACGCAGTATTTT. This gives the protein CASSLTSGRTDTQYF.

This clone has just a few counts. The chain combines TRBV5-6 with TRBJ2-4; 9 bases map to TRBD1. CDR1 is SGHDT, CDR2 YYEEEE, per germline. The CDR3 runs to 17 residues. Unmatched junction bases numbered 8, after V lost 1 base and J lost 3 bases. The CDR3 here is CASSLLTGGWDKNIQYF. In DNA form, the CDR3 reads TGTGCCAGCAGCTTGCTAACAGGGGGCTGGGACAAAAACATTCAGTACTTC.

This chain connects TRBV27 to TRBJ2-7, with D unclear. CDR3 length: 13 residues. Deletions cut 2 bases from V and 4 bases from J, with 9 bases between. CDR1 is MNHEY, CDR2 SMNVEV, per germline (reference sequence). DNA for the CDR3: TGTGCCAGCAGTTTACGTACAGAATACGAGCAGTACTTC. Encoded protein: CASSLRTEYEQYF.

The V and J genes are TRBV5-8 and TRBJ2-2, with 13 bases that match TRBD2. CDR1 is SGHTS, CDR2 YDEGEE, per germline. With 0 bases clipped from V and 6 bases from J, the junction kept 5 bases outside the gene matches. The CDR3 contains 17 residues. CDR3 loop: CASSLELAGGPSGELFF. The CDR3 DNA is TGTGCCAGCAGCTTGGAACTAGCGGGAGGGCCTTCCGGGGAGCTGTTTTTT.

The chain has TRBV2 and TRBJ1-3, with D perhaps matching TRBD1 (6 bases). The V end lost 5 bases, the J end lost 2 bases, and 13 bases lay between the germline ends. The CDR3 covers 15 residues. CDR1 is SNHLY and CDR2 is FYNNEI in the germline V gene. The DNA of the CDR3 is TGTGCCAGCAGTAACATACAGGGAGCTGGAAACACCATATATTTT. This gives the protein CASSNIQGAGNTIYF.

The chain has TRBV19 and TRBJ1-2; 12 bases line up with TRBD1. The germline V gene encodes CDR1 LNHDA and CDR2 SQIVND (reference sequence). V shed 4 bases and J 7 bases; nucleotides not matched to a gene: 13. The CDR3 length is 17 residues. The CDR3 bases are TGTGCCAGTAGTAGCCTCGGGACAGGGGGCGCCTTCGGTGGCTACACCTTC. Translated: CASSSLGTGGAFGGYTF. Full variable domain (outside the CDR3, taken from reference TRBV19 and TRBJ1-2): DGGITQSPKYLFRKEGQNVTLSCEQNLNHDAMYWYRQDPGQGLRLIYYSQIVNDFQKGDIAEGYSVSREKKESFPLTVTSAQKNPTAFYLCASSSLGTGGAFGGYTFGSGTRLTVV.

The J gene is TRBJ1-1, the V gene TRBV20-1; no firm D call. Trimming shortened V by 5 bases and J by 8 bases, and 3 bases separated the two germline ends. Germline V CDR1 and CDR2: DFQATT, SNEGSKA (reference sequence). This CDR3 is 8 amino acids long. CDR3 sequence reads: CSAPEAFF. The DNA for the CDR3 is TGCAGTGCTCCCGAAGCTTTCTTT.

This rearrangement joins TRBV15 to TRBJ2-7, with D unresolved. Looked up from germline, CDR1 is LNHNV and CDR2 is YYDKDF (reference sequence). Trimming stripped 0 bases from V and 2 bases from J, with 11 bases between. This CDR3 has 15 residues. The CDR3 DNA follows: TGTGCCACCAGCAGAGACCCGGACGGCCCCTACGAGCAGTACTTC. Translating gives CATSRDPDGPYEQYF.

The V call is TRBV5-1, the J call TRBJ1-6; D remains ambiguous. The germline V gene has CDR1 SGHRS and CDR2 YFSETQ. This CDR3 has 15 residues. Trimming removed 0 bases from V and 0 bases from J, with 4 bases in between. The DNA for the CDR3 is TGCGCCAGCAGCTTGGAAAGCTCCTATAATTCACCCCTCCACTTT. Its protein is CASSLESSYNSPLHF.

A few counts support this clone. The chain joins TRBV24-1 to TRBJ2-3; D not resolved. Germline V lookup: CDR1 KGHDR, CDR2 SFDVKD. The V and J ends lost 6 bases and 0 bases respectively, with 9 bases between them. This CDR3 region has 14 residues. In DNA form, the CDR3 reads TGTGCCACCAGTCGTGCTTCTAGCACAGATACGCAGTATTTT. Protein: CATSRASSTDTQYF.

In its sample, this clone was seen a few times. The V and J genes are TRBV10-3 and TRBJ2-5; the match to TRBD2 covers 11 bases. Germline CDR1 and CDR2: ENHRY and SYGVKD. Unmatched junction bases numbered 13, after V lost 2 bases and J lost 5 bases. This CDR3 is built from 18 residues. In DNA, the CDR3 is TGTGCCATCAGTGAGGAACTAGCGGGGGCAACCCAAGGGGAGACCCAGTACTTC. Translation gives CAISEELAGATQGETQYF.

The chain carries TRBV30 and TRBJ1-5; D is uncertain. The CDR3 length is 12 residues. Per germline, CDR1 GTSNPN and CDR2 SVGIG (reference sequence). The V end was cut by 4 bases, the J end by 4 bases, with 8 bases between. The CDR3 here is CAWKGGNQPQHF. In nucleotides, the CDR3 is TGTGCCTGGAAGGGAGGTAATCAGCCCCAGCATTTT.

Only one count was recorded for this clone. The J gene is TRBJ1-4, the V gene TRBV19, with D maybe TRBD1 (6 bases). This CDR3 is built from 14 residues. V was cut by 5 bases and J by 4 bases, with 11 bases left in between. Germline V CDR1 and CDR2: LNHDA, SQIVND (reference sequence). The CDR3 nucleotides are TGTGCCAGTAGTTTCAGGGGTTTTAATGAAAAACTGTTTTTT. Translated, it gives CASSFRGFNEKLFF.

The gene calls are TRBV6-5 and TRBJ2-7; D possibly corresponds to TRBD1 (6 bases). V was clipped by 0 bases and J by 4 bases, with 7 bases between them. Germline CDR1 is MNHEY and CDR2 is SVGAGI. CDR3 length equals 13 residues. In DNA, the CDR3 is TGTGCCAGCAGTTACTCGGGACATTACGAGCAGTACTTC. Protein: CASSYSGHYEQYF.

The V and J genes are TRBV5-8 and TRBJ1-6; possible D gene TRBD1, 5 bases. Germline-derived CDR1 and CDR2 are SGHTS and YDEGEE. The CDR3 runs to 13 residues. The V and J ends lost 9 bases and 4 bases respectively, with 11 bases between them. The CDR3 spells CATGASYNSPLHF. The CDR3 bases are TGTGCCACTGGGGCTTCATATAATTCACCCCTCCACTTT.

V usage is TRBV12-3 or TRBV12-4 and J usage is TRBJ1-4; D remains ambiguous. V gave up 2 bases and J gave up 8 bases, with 9 bases separating them. The CDR3 is 13 residues long. In DNA form, the CDR3 reads TGTGCCAGCAGTTTAAACGGTGGGGAAAAACTGTTTTTT. Encoded protein: CASSLNGGEKLFF.